The TCR beta chain described here comes from a study of blood T cell repertoires in COVID-19 (dated by TCRdb to about 2020). In terms of the full investigation: Collaborator samples came from the United States, Italy and Spain and covered acute and convalescent phases of COVID-19. The prospective study material was composed of cDNA or gDNA derived from T cells, B-cell-depleted T cells, or PBMCs. Deeply sampled blood TCRbeta repertoires from subjects exposed to, actively infected with, or recovered from COVID-19 were included in the dataset. The repertoires were released in a freely available public database meant as a resource for research on the immune response to SARS-CoV-2. Samples were obtained from the ongoing ImmuneRACE study (first 160 participants) and from 1,000 to 1,500 subjects provided by 6 global collaborators. The sample metadata nearly always contained a de-identified subject ID, COVID-19 status, age in years and sex. HLA class I and class II types, where available, came from metadata supplied by the sample provider rather than from assay-based typing. Results and caveats for the whole study, not just this receptor: How much clinical and demographic metadata was included differed by source and by participant, and the metadata was provided uncurated.

The immunoSEQ Assay, a bias-controlled multiplex PCR, was used to amplify TCRbeta CDR3 regions from genomic DNA. Turning to the authors' computational methods: The number of nucleated cells in each sample was estimated by amplification of reference gene primers within the assay. To quantify the absolute abundance of each unique TCRbeta CDR3 rearrangement, sequence reads were collapsed and filtered. For each sample, productive Simpson clonality was calculated as the square root of Simpson's diversity index over productive rearrangements. The table was pulled from immuneACCESS by TCRdb, which kept in-frame rearrangements only. Such tables lose some clones; where checked, under half of the loss comes from unresolved V genes, and the rest has no known cause. The V and J calls and clone size come from that table; D and trimming were worked out from the DNA. Recorded for this sample are approximately 150,000 clones; 84% of them occurred a single time. The ten largest account for 2.5% to 3% of the sample.

The germline V gene gives CDR1 as SNHLY and CDR2 as FYNNEI. V lost 6 bases and J lost 4 bases, and the count of bases not matched to a germline gene is 3. Measured from the cysteine to the phenylalanine, the CDR3 is 13 residues long. This entry keeps only the CDR3 DNA: 39 bases, framed from base 1. One collaborating source in Seattle enrolled patients while the patients were actively infected and followed the patients over time throughout the course of disease. The collaborating institutions used their own protocols to collect whole blood in K2EDTA tubes. For TCRbeta analysis, collaborators shipped samples as frozen whole blood, isolated PBMCs, or DNA extracted from either of those sample types. On this clone: Its specific antigen is unknown. Base quality data are lacking; no much larger clone is found one base away. Distinct nucleotide sequences in the sample also encode this CDR3.

The rearranged segments are TRBV2 and TRBJ1-2, with TRBD1 matching 9 junction bases. Sequenced input: peripheral blood. This TCR was sampled from a woman of 80 years or more with COVID-19, enrolled during active disease. The base sequence is TGTGCCAGCAGCCCGGGACAGGGCTATGGCTACACCTTC. It encodes CASSPGQGYGYTF.